This T cell receptor beta chain derives from a study of blood T cell repertoires in COVID-19. This table comes from immunoSEQ multiplex PCR, and its TCRdb copy is limited to in-frame clones, with some not included. The repertoire has 250,000 to 400,000 clones, around 86% of them found once; the top ten carry 1%. V was cut by 3 bases and J by 0 bases, with 16 bases left in between. The length of the CDR3 is 17 residues. Germline V gene lookup returns CDR1 SGHNT and CDR2 YYREEE (reference sequence). Material for sequencing was peripheral blood. The chain links TRBV5-4 to TRBJ1-5; D gene uncertain. This sequence originates from a man aged 45-65 years with active or convalescent COVID-19. The CDR3 reads CASSWGGRGDSNQPQHF. In DNA form, the CDR3 reads TGTGCCAGCAGCTGGGGTGGCCGCGGGGATAGCAATCAGCCCCAGCATTTT.